One sample yielded the 20 T cell receptor beta chains listed below, sequenced in a study of T cell responses to AZD1222 COVID-19 vaccine. The table came from immunoSEQ multiplex PCR; TCRdb's copy has only in-frame clones and leaves some out. Among 35,000 to 45,000 clones listed, over 80% were seen once. The material sequenced was peripheral blood, taken 28 days after the second AZD1222 dose. All receptors derive from an adult who received the AZD1222 COVID-19 vaccine.

The table lists this clone with a count of one. This rearrangement joins TRBV3-1 (or the pseudogene TRBV3-2) to TRBJ1-2, with D uncertain. V was shortened by 1 base and J by 3 bases, with 9 bases between the two germline ends. Germline V CDR1 and CDR2: LGHDT, YNNKEL (reference sequence). The CDR3 extends over 14 amino acids. In DNA form, the CDR3 reads TGTGCCAGCAGCCAAGGGGAAGGACACTATGGCTACACCTTC. Translating gives CASSQGEGHYGYTF.

This clone was detected once. The gene calls are TRBV7-8 and TRBJ1-3; TRBD1 is a possible D gene (5 bases). Germline CDR1 and CDR2: SGHVS and FQNEAQ. CDR3 length: 16 amino acids. V was trimmed by 5 bases and J by 0 bases, leaving 14 bases between them. The CDR3 nucleotides are TGTGCCAGCAGCCCAAGACAGTCCTCCTCTGGAAACACCATATATTTT. Amino acid sequence: CASSPRQSSSGNTIYF.

This clone was detected only once. The chain links TRBV11-1 to TRBJ2-3, with D tentatively TRBD2 (7 bases). The ends were cut back, 0 bases at V and 0 bases at J, with 16 bases in the middle. The CDR3 loop spans 18 amino acids. CDR1 SGHAT and CDR2 FQDESV come from the germline V gene (reference sequence). CDR3 sequence: CASSLARGGARSTDTQYF. DNA of the CDR3: TGTGCCAGCAGCTTAGCGCGTGGGGGGGCTCGGAGCACAGATACGCAGTATTTT.

This clone came up once. The chain uses TRBV7-2 and TRBJ2-3; TRBD2 matches at 12 bases. Germline V lookup: CDR1 SGHTA, CDR2 FQGNSA. CDR3 length: 16 residues. The V gene end was trimmed by 0 bases and the J gene end by 6 bases; junction bases not matched to a gene: 4. The CDR3 DNA sequence: TGTGCCAGCAGCTTAGCGACTAGCGGGGGCCAGGATACGCAGTATTTT. Its translation: CASSLATSGGQDTQYF.

The chain joins TRBV6-5 to TRBJ1-2; D not resolved. The germline V gene has CDR1 MNHEY and CDR2 SVGAGI. V was cut by 0 bases and J by 8 bases, with 13 bases left in between. CDR3 length: 14 residues. As DNA, the CDR3 is TGTGCCAGCAGTTACTCGACACTACAAGGCGGCTACACCTTC. Translating it yields CASSYSTLQGGYTF.

This clone turned up a few times. The chain recombines TRBV5-4 with TRBJ1-4, with D hard to call. CDR1 and CDR2 (germline): SGHNT, YYREEE (reference sequence). Trimming shortened V by 5 bases and J by 5 bases, and 10 bases separated the two germline ends. The CDR3 extends over 13 amino acids. The CDR3 DNA reads TGTGCCAGCAGTGGGCCGGACAATGAAAAACTGTTTTTT. Translation: CASSGPDNEKLFF.

This clone appeared a few times. This rearrangement joins TRBV6-8 to TRBJ2-5; either TRBD1 or TRBD2 may fit D (6 bases each). CDR3 length: 14 amino acids. V dropped 0 bases and J dropped 5 bases, with 10 bases sitting between them. Per the germline V gene, CDR1 is MNHGY and CDR2 is SAAAGT. CDR3 residues: CASSYSGGAETQYF. In nucleotides, the CDR3 is TGTGCCAGCAGTTACTCGGGGGGCGCGGAGACCCAGTACTTC.

The genes are TRBV6-5 and TRBJ1-1; D not resolved. V was clipped by 6 bases and J by 6 bases, with 20 bases between them. Germline V gene lookup returns CDR1 MNHEY and CDR2 SVGAGI. This CDR3 is built from 15 residues. The CDR3 sequence is CASRRTLIAGPEAFF. CDR3 DNA: TGTGCCAGCAGACGCACTTTGATAGCAGGACCTGAAGCTTTCTTT.

This clone was observed a single time. V and J are TRBV20-1 and TRBJ1-5; the match to TRBD1 covers 7 bases. The V gene's germline CDR1 is DFQATT and CDR2 SNEGSKA (reference sequence). The V gene end was trimmed by 3 bases and the J gene end by 7 bases; junction bases not matched to a gene: 9. The CDR3 consists of 14 residues. CDR3 protein: CSASPDRARQPQHF. The DNA of the CDR3 is TGCAGTGCTAGTCCCGACAGGGCGAGACAGCCCCAGCATTTT.

The chain has TRBV30 and TRBJ1-4; D is uncertain. The germline V gene encodes CDR1 GTSNPN and CDR2 SVGIG (reference sequence). Trimming took 5 bases from V and 8 from J, leaving 9 bases between them. The CDR3 runs 11 residues. The CDR3 sequence: CAWGIREKLFF. In nucleotides, the CDR3 is TGTGCCTGGGGGATAAGGGAAAAACTGTTTTTT.

This chain joins TRBV19 and TRBJ2-7; 8 bases fit TRBD1. This CDR3 has 15 residues. The germline V gene has CDR1 LNHDA and CDR2 SQIVND (reference sequence). The V and J ends lost 3 bases and 1 base, in that order; junction bases with no gene match: 5. This CDR3 reads CASSIVTGVSYEQYF. In DNA form, the CDR3 reads TGTGCCAGTAGTATCGTGACAGGGGTTTCCTACGAGCAGTACTTC.

The J gene is TRBJ2-3, the V gene TRBV19; the D gene is possibly TRBD2 (5 bases). Germline V gene data show CDR1 as LNHDA and CDR2 as SQIVND (reference sequence). V lost 7 bases and J 0 bases, leaving 11 bases between the germline ends. The CDR3 consists of 14 residues. The CDR3 protein is CASNAGPSTDTQYF. Written as DNA, the CDR3 is TGTGCCAGTAACGCGGGCCCTAGCACAGATACGCAGTATTTT.

The chain couples TRBV5-1 to TRBJ1-6; no clear D gene. This CDR3 contains 15 residues. V was clipped by 0 bases and J by 9 bases, with 13 bases between them. Per germline, CDR1 SGHRS and CDR2 YFSETQ. The CDR3, as DNA: TGCGCCAGCAGCTTGGCGGTGCAGAAAGGTTCACCCCTCCACTTT. It is translated as CASSLAVQKGSPLHF.

The rearrangement links TRBV10-2 to TRBJ2-7; no clear D. Germline-derived CDR1 and CDR2 are WSHSY and SAAADI. The length of the CDR3 is 11 residues. Trimming removed 9 bases from V and 0 bases from J, with 6 bases in between. CDR3 coding DNA: TGCGCCAGGTGGGACTCCTACGAGCAGTACTTC. It specifies CARWDSYEQYF.

The chain links TRBV28 to TRBJ1-5; D is unclear. CDR3 size: 15 residues. Germline V gene data show CDR1 as MDHEN and CDR2 as SYDVKM. The V and J ends lost 3 bases and 0 bases respectively, with 9 bases between them. CDR3 loop: CASSFRWNSNQPQHF. The CDR3 region has the DNA TGTGCCAGCAGTTTCCGATGGAATAGCAATCAGCCCCAGCATTTT.

This chain connects TRBV11-2 to TRBJ1-6; 9 nucleotides line up with TRBD1. The V segment lost 7 bases and the J segment 9 bases; nucleotides outside the gene matches: 10. Germline V gives CDR1 SGHAT, CDR2 FQNNGV. The CDR3 totals 15 residues. CDR3 sequence (DNA): TGTGCCAGCACTCCTCGGGGACAGGGCGCTTCACCCCTCCACTTT. Translating it yields CASTPRGQGASPLHF.

Here the CDR3 reads CASSGTGLSNEQFF. The CDR3 nucleotides read TGTGCCAGCAGCGGGACAGGGTTGTCCAATGAGCAGTTCTTC. This chain links TRBV7-3 with TRBJ2-1; 9 bases are a match to TRBD1. V lost 5 bases, J lost 6 bases, and 5 bases stayed unmatched. Germline V gene data show CDR1 as SGHTA and CDR2 as FQGTGA. There are 14 residues in the CDR3.

The chain combines TRBV7-2 with TRBJ1-5; 7 positions match TRBD1. J gave up 2 bases and V 5 bases, and 6 bases lay outside the gene matches. Germline CDR1 reads SGHTA; CDR2 reads FQGNSA. The length of the CDR3 is 15 residues. Here the CDR3 reads CASSAQGGRNQPQHF. For the CDR3, the DNA is TGTGCCAGCAGCGCGCAGGGGGGCCGCAATCAGCCCCAGCATTTT.

This clone was counted between two and nine times. This chain joins TRBV18 and TRBJ2-2; TRBD1 or TRBD2 may be the D gene (5 bases each). The CDR3 length is 15 residues. Germline CDR1 reads KGHSH; CDR2 reads LQKENI. Trimming cost V 2 bases and J 1 base, with 8 bases left between them. The CDR3 loop is CASSPSGQNTGELFF. The DNA for the CDR3 is TGTGCCAGCTCACCAAGCGGACAGAACACCGGGGAGCTGTTTTTT.

The gene calls are TRBV5-4 and TRBJ1-1, with D possibly TRBD1 on 5 matching bases. Germline V gene data show CDR1 as SGHNT and CDR2 as YYREEE (reference sequence). The ends were cut back, 4 bases at V and 4 bases at J, with 17 bases in the middle. The CDR3 totals 15 residues. CDR3 DNA: TGTGCCAGCAGCGGAACCCAGGGTACCAGCACTGAAGCTTTCTTT. Its protein is CASSGTQGTSTEAFF.